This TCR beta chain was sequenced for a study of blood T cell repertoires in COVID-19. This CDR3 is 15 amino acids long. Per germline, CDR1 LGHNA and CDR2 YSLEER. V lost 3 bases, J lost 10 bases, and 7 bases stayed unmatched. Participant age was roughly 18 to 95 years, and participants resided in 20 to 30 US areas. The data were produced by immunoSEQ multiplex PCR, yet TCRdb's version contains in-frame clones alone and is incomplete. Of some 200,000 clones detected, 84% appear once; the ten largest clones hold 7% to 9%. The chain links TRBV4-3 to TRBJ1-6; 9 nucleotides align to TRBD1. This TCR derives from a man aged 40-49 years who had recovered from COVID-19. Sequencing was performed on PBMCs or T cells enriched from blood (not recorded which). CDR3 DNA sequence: TGCGCCAGCAGCCAGGACAGGGGAATAGGATCACCCCTCCACTTT. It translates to CASSQDRGIGSPLHF.